This T cell receptor beta chain was sequenced during a study of T-cell reconstitution after alpha-beta-depleted transplantation in children listed by TCRdb under 2016. About the study as a whole: Using TCR repertoire profiling, the study quantitatively followed how T-cell immune reconstitution unfolded in children after TCRalphabeta/CD19-depleted allogeneic hematopoietic cell transplantation.

There are 13 amino acids in the CDR3, from cysteine to phenylalanine inclusive. Only CDR3 DNA remains: 39 bases, in frame from the first base. The V end loses 4 bases and the J end loses 3 bases, and a stretch of 9 bases separates them. CDR1 and CDR2, looked up from the germline V gene (reference sequence), are SEHNR and FQNEAQ. Library generation was performed with PCR. The sequencer listed for this sample is Illumina HiSeq 2500. TCR library preparation used molecular barcoding, with unique molecular identifiers applied to normalize quantification of the TCRbeta repertoire. Clones were called with MiXCR by TCRdb after fastp trimmed the public reads at Q25, and only in-frame beta chains were retained. Each CDR3 protein gets just one entry, which takes the most common genes and DNA from the rows behind it. In this sample the table shows about 200,000 distinct CDR3 sequences, 13% to 15% of which occur a single time. Over 10% of the sample belongs to the ten largest clones.

This clonotype was detected many times. The antigen it binds to is not known. Base qualities are not recorded, but no much larger clone differs from it by a single base. The receptor was derived from a human donor who donated a stem cell graft to a child with acute lymphoblastic leukemia. The source material was PBMCs from the stem cell graft donor, sampled from the stem cell graft. This chain is built from TRBV7-9 and TRBJ2-5; a tentative D match to TRBD1 spans 6 bases. The DNA sequence is as follows: TGTGCCAGCAGCTCCGGACAGAAAGAGACCCAGTACTTC. Its translation is CASSSGQKETQYF.